This record looks at one T cell receptor (beta chain) sequence and its context. The antigen remains undetermined. These data belong to a study of cytomegalovirus exposure and HLA in healthy donors. Study observations and caveats: Subsequent analysis revealed that first-cohort TCR clusters tended to co-occur in the approximately 120 validation repertoires. Most TCR sequences proved rare, with some public TCRs found in many donors. There were under 200 TCR beta chains listed as cytomegalovirus-associated.

Clones were read by immunoSEQ multiplex PCR, and TCRdb kept only the in-frame ones, dropping some. The sample carries approximately 170,000 clones, about 90% recorded once. The germline V gene has CDR1 SQVTM and CDR2 ANQGSEA. The V gene lost 6 bases and the J gene lost 9 bases, with 21 bases spanning the gap. The CDR3 sequence is 13 residues long. It was the approximately 120-subject validation cohort, separate from the roughly 700-subject first cohort, to which the donors belonged. This chain joins TRBV29-1 and TRBJ2-7, with D tentatively TRBD2 (7 bases). The origin of this receptor is a woman aged 18-29 years in good health and CMV-seropositive. Sequenced: PBMCs. For the CDR3, the DNA is TGCAGCGTCGGGCGGGGGCAGGGTAATCGGCAGTACTTC. This gives the protein CSVGRGQGNRQYF.